The rows below give T cell receptor beta chains drawn from one sample of a study of T cell clusters in autoimmune cytopenias. No DNA is given; TCRdb re-called the multiplex PCR reads and lists each CDR3 protein once. Here the sample table reports some 1,900 distinct CDR3 sequences. Sequenced input: peripheral blood. These receptors all stem from a human donor with an autoimmune cytopenia, with autoimmune hepatitis or in good health (not recorded which). Both conserved end residues are part of each CDR3. The size field is filled for only some rows; it gives once, few, many or a size class.

>TRBV27|TRBJ2-7|medium-sized
CASSWTGRHEQYF
>TRBV15|TRBJ1-6|NA
CATSRDRGGAPLHF
>TRBV10-2|TRBJ2-5|NA
CASSDNPAFGAQYF
>TRBV29-1|TRBJ2-7|medium-sized
CSVDGGGAVGEQYF
>TRBV6-5|TRBJ1-1|medium-sized
CASSYSFGFLGRVTEAFF
>TRBV27|TRBJ2-5|medium-sized
CASSLSTHAGGTQYF
>TRBV19|TRBJ1-3|medium-sized
CASTPPGQGGNTIYF
>TRBV30|TRBJ2-4|medium-sized
CAWSHGDGQGPKNIQYF
>TRBV27|TRBJ1-5|medium-sized
CASSLQGNQPQHF
>TRBV20-1|TRBJ1-2|medium-sized
CSASQKSRGNGYTF
>TRBV6-5|TRBJ2-3|medium-sized
CASSPPLGRGTDTQYF
>TRBV6-5|TRBJ2-3|NA
CASGDRAPTDTQYF
>TRBV30|TRBJ1-2|medium-sized
CAWSGRTGFDYGYTF
>TRBV29-1|TRBJ2-5|medium-sized
CSVDLAGTMETQYF
>TRBV18|TRBJ1-2|medium-sized
CASSPTGVYGYTF
>TRBV29-1|TRBJ2-3|large
CSLGQAGADTQYF
>TRBV6-2/TRBV6-3|TRBJ2-1|medium-sized
CASSYSTGGGNEQFF
>TRBV30|TRBJ1-3|medium-sized
CAWSGRGASGNTIYF
>TRBV9|TRBJ2-5|NA
CASSRGQGVGETQYF
>TRBV21-1|TRBJ2-1|NA
CASSNKTGCSYNEQFF
>TRBV6-5|TRBJ2-5|medium-sized
CASRDGQETQYF
>TRBV19|TRBJ2-6|medium-sized
CASSIAEAGANVLTF
>TRBV12-3/TRBV12-4|TRBJ2-1|medium-sized
CASSTLLAGAGSYNEQFF
>TRBV29-1|TRBJ2-1|medium-sized
CSVAGGSSYNEQFF
>TRBV30|TRBJ2-1|medium-sized
CAWRGNNEQFF
>TRBV6-5|TRBJ1-4|medium-sized
CASSKGHEKLFF
>TRBV12-3/TRBV12-4|TRBJ2-1|medium-sized
CASSTTGYNEQFF
>TRBV7-6|TRBJ2-1|medium-sized
CASSLEAVVDEQFF
>TRBV19|TRBJ1-6|medium-sized
CASSQGLNSPLHF
>TRBV7-9|TRBJ2-2|NA
CASSLARGSNTGELFF
>TRBV15|TRBJ2-1|medium-sized
CATSRNNEQFF
>TRBV28|TRBJ2-5|medium-sized
CASSLMSGRAAETQYF
>TRBV12-3/TRBV12-4|TRBJ2-3|medium-sized
CASSSGLAGGGDTQYF
>TRBV19|TRBJ2-7|medium-sized
CASSRRLATYEQYF
>TRBV4-2|TRBJ2-3|NA
CASSQVSASTDTQYF
>TRBV27|TRBJ2-5|medium-sized
CASSFGSQETQYF
>TRBV19|TRBJ2-7|medium-sized
CASSPGPAYEQYF
>TRBV7-2|TRBJ2-5|NA
CASSSTGSPVETQYF
>TRBV4-3|TRBJ1-2|medium-sized
CASSRGTGDYGYTF
>TRBV7-9|TRBJ1-2|medium-sized
CASSRDSILYYGYTF
>TRBV7-9|TRBJ1-2|NA
CASSWGTGTGEGYTF
>TRBV27|TRBJ2-2|medium-sized
CASQWGGDSGELFF
>TRBV12-3/TRBV12-4|TRBJ2-3|medium-sized
CASSFPHTDTQYF
>TRBV30|TRBJ1-2|medium-sized
CAWTGQGASGYTF
>TRBV4-1|TRBJ2-5|NA
CASSPNAGQRETQYF
>TRBV29-1|TRBJ2-3|medium-sized
CSTTKREVGTDTQYF
>TRBV19|TRBJ2-4|medium-sized
CASSLVEAGINIQYF
>TRBV12-3/TRBV12-4|TRBJ2-3|medium-sized
CASSLGDRPTDTQYF
>TRBV19|TRBJ2-7|NA
CASSIFQGPSYEQYF
>TRBV19|TRBJ1-5|medium-sized
CASTGGQGGNQPQHF